These 20 T cell receptor beta chains were sequenced from one sample in a study of Ad26.COV2.S vaccination and SARS-CoV-2 variants (dated by TCRdb to the early 2020s). The method was the immunoSEQ multiplex PCR assay. Held by TCRdb, this immuneACCESS table contains in-frame sequences only and omits some clones. Under half of the omission traces to an unresolved V gene where checked; the cause of the rest is unknown. For this sample the table gives just under 250,000 clones, of which around 87% were detected only once. The ten largest clones capture approximately 12% of the sample. Sample treatment or condition, as interpreted from the label and publication: over 15 received Ad26.COV2.S at low or high dose, single or two shots; several received placebo; per-sample allocation not given. Repertoires of vaccine and placebo recipients were sequenced from samples collected on day 63 after the first injection.

This sample comprised peripheral blood, obtained in a trial of Ad26.COV2.S vaccine versus placebo. The receptor source for this set is a person between 18 and 65 years old who received the Ad26.COV2.S COVID-19 vaccine or a placebo.

The rearrangement uses TRBV7-2 and TRBJ2-7; 7 nucleotides match TRBD2. Germline V gives CDR1 SGHTA, CDR2 FQGNSA. Trimming took 0 bases from V and 0 from J; bases not matched to a gene: 2. The CDR3 is made up of 15 amino acids. The CDR3 DNA sequence: TGTGCCAGCAGCTTAGCGGGCGGGGGCTCCTACGAGCAGTACTTC. Its protein product is CASSLAGGGSYEQYF.

The V call is TRBV3-1 (or the pseudogene TRBV3-2), the J call TRBJ2-7; D gene unclear. The CDR3 spans 13 residues. The germline V gene encodes CDR1 LGHDT and CDR2 YNNKEL (reference sequence). Deletions cut 1 base from V and 5 bases from J, with 9 bases between. The CDR3 region is CASSQGPWDEQYF. The CDR3 DNA follows: TGTGCCAGCAGCCAAGGTCCCTGGGACGAGCAGTACTTC.

This chain links TRBV24-1 with TRBJ2-6; possibly TRBD1 for D (5 bases). Germline CDR1 is KGHDR and CDR2 is SFDVKD. CDR3 length equals 16 residues. V lost 7 bases and J lost 4, with 16 bases in between. Written as DNA, the CDR3 is TGTGCCACCAGCCTGACAGAAAGACGCGGGGCCAACGTCCTGACTTTC. Protein product: CATSLTERRGANVLTF.

J is TRBJ1-5 and V is TRBV28, with 7 positions matching TRBD1. J was trimmed by 4 bases and V by 4 bases; bases with no gene match: 7. The CDR3 extends over 15 amino acids. Germline CDR1 MDHEN, CDR2 SYDVKM. The CDR3 reads CASSYDREFNQPQHF. The CDR3, as DNA: TGTGCCAGCAGTTACGACAGGGAGTTTAATCAGCCCCAGCATTTT.

The chain uses TRBV9 and TRBJ2-3; TRBD2 matches at 7 bases. The germline gives CDR1 SGDLS, CDR2 YYNGEE. The CDR3 has 12 residues. V lost 4 bases to trimming and J lost 5 bases; unmatched junction nucleotides: 1. Here the CDR3 reads CASSRGVDTQYF. The DNA of the CDR3 is TGTGCCAGCAGCCGGGGGGTAGATACGCAGTATTTT.

This chain links TRBV11-2 with TRBJ2-1; maybe TRBD1 (6 bases). Trimming shortened V by 5 bases and J by 0 bases, and 14 bases separated the two germline ends. The CDR3 has 16 amino acids. Germline loops: CDR1 SGHAT, CDR2 FQNNGV. The CDR3 spells CASSNTTGTSYNEQFF. The CDR3, as DNA: TGTGCCAGCAGCAACACTACAGGGACCTCCTACAATGAGCAGTTCTTC.

This sequence joins TRBV7-3 and TRBJ2-1, with D perhaps TRBD1 or TRBD2 (5 bases each). Per the germline V gene, CDR1 is SGHTA and CDR2 is FQGTGA. CDR3 size: 15 residues. Trimming left V 5 bases short and J 4 bases short, with 15 bases between. CDR3 loop: CASSPGPGGYNEQFF. The CDR3 coding sequence is TGTGCCAGCAGCCCGGGGCCCGGCGGGTACAATGAGCAGTTCTTC.

Details on this clone: Compared with germline, one end of the junction differs, possibly owing to a read error. The rearrangement joins TRBV7-9 to TRBJ2-2, with a weak D call TRBD2 (5 bases). This CDR3 comprises 14 residues. Germline lookup yields CDR1 SEHNR and CDR2 FQNEAQ (reference sequence). Here the CDR3 DNA reads TGTGCCAGCAGCTTAGGAGGGAACGCCGGGGAGCTGTTTTTT. This encodes CASSLGGNAGELFF.

Here the CDR3 DNA reads TGTGCCATCAGTGGAACGACATACGGGGAGCTGTTTTTT. This gives the protein CAISGTTYGELFF. The V gene is TRBV10-3, the J gene TRBJ2-2; D remains ambiguous. V lost 4 bases to trimming and J lost 7 bases, with 10 bases between them. Germline CDR1 is ENHRY and CDR2 is SYGVKD. There are 13 residues in the CDR3.

The chain joins TRBV7-8 to TRBJ2-2; tentative D call: TRBD1 (5 bases). The ends were cut back, 10 bases at V and 4 bases at J, with 16 bases in the middle. The CDR3 totals 14 residues. Germline loops: CDR1 SGHVS, CDR2 FQNEAQ. CDR3 bases: TGTGCCACTCGAAGGCGCAGGGTCACCGGGGAGCTGTTTTTT. Encoded protein: CATRRRRVTGELFF.

This chain connects TRBV2 to TRBJ2-7; possible D gene TRBD2, 6 bases. There are 15 residues in the CDR3. Germline CDR1 SNHLY, CDR2 FYNNEI. V shed 6 bases and J shed 7 bases, with 22 bases lying between them. The chain's CDR3 is CASSPRWLASREQYF. The CDR3 nucleotides are TGTGCCAGCAGCCCGAGATGGCTAGCGAGTAGGGAGCAGTACTTC.

This chain links TRBV3-1 (or the pseudogene TRBV3-2) with TRBJ1-1; 8 bases are shared with TRBD1. This CDR3 has 17 amino acids. Germline CDR1 is LGHDT and CDR2 is YNNKEL (reference sequence). After removal of 1 base from V and 5 bases from J, the junction contained 12 bases not matched to a gene. In DNA, the CDR3 is TGTGCCAGCAGCCAAGTATTTTTACAGGGGGTTCAGACTGAAGCTTTCTTT. Translation gives CASSQVFLQGVQTEAFF.

This sequence joins TRBV6-5 and TRBJ2-7; D is possibly TRBD2 (5 bases). Trimming took off 6 bases at V and 2 bases at J, with 11 bases between the two ends. Germline CDR1 and CDR2: MNHEY and SVGAGI. This CDR3 spans 13 amino acids. The CDR3 coding sequence is TGTGCCAGCAGCCGAGGACTTGCCTACGAGCAGTACTTC. Translating it yields CASSRGLAYEQYF.

This clone occurred a few times. The chain employs TRBV7-9 and TRBJ1-2, with 12 bases aligning to TRBD1. Per the germline V gene, CDR1 is SEHNR and CDR2 is FQNEAQ (reference sequence). The CDR3 extends over 15 amino acids. V trimming: 4 bases; J trimming: 6 bases; junction bases outside the gene matches: 6. The CDR3 region has the DNA TGTGCCAGCAGCTCGGGGGACAGGGGGCGCGATGGCTACACCTTC. Residues: CASSSGDRGRDGYTF.

This clone appeared once. V and J are TRBV9 and TRBJ2-1, with 12 bases identical to TRBD2. V shed 3 bases, J shed 8 bases, and the junction held 9 bases outside the gene matches. Germline values: CDR1 SGDLS, CDR2 YYNGEE. The CDR3 is 16 amino acids. CDR3 region: CASSALTSGSEDEQFF. In nucleotides, the CDR3 is TGTGCCAGCAGCGCCCTGACTAGCGGGAGTGAGGATGAGCAGTTCTTC. The variable domain in full, with the rest retrieved from reference TRBV9 and TRBJ2-1, is DSGVTQTPKHLITATGQRVTLRCSPRSGDLSVYWYQQSLDQGLQFLIQYYNGEERAKGNILERFSAQQFPDLHSELNLSSLELGDSALYFCASSALTSGSEDEQFFGPGTRLTVL.

The rearrangement uses TRBV27 and TRBJ2-7, with 7 bases lining up with TRBD1. CDR1 and CDR2 (germline): MNHEY, SMNVEV (reference sequence). The length of the CDR3 is 13 residues. The trim removed 4 bases at V and 2 bases at J, leaving 2 bases unmatched. CDR3 nucleotides: TGTGCCAGCAGTTGGGACAGAGCCTACGAGCAGTACTTC. It translates to CASSWDRAYEQYF.

The chain carries TRBV7-8 and TRBJ2-3; D might be TRBD2 (6 bases). CDR1 and CDR2 (germline): SGHVS, FQNEAQ. The CDR3 covers 17 residues. Trimming pared 0 bases from V and 0 bases from J, leaving 13 bases between. The CDR3: CASSLATRPSSTDTQYF. The CDR3 DNA reads TGTGCCAGCAGCTTAGCGACTAGGCCGTCTAGCACAGATACGCAGTATTTT.

This clone was counted a single time. The chain joins TRBV25-1 to TRBJ2-7, with TRBD2 matching over 11 bases. Germline-derived CDR1 and CDR2 are MGHDK and SYGVNS. There are 15 residues in the CDR3. V lost 3 bases to trimming and J lost 5 bases; unmatched junction nucleotides: 6. CDR3 coding DNA: TGTGCCAGCAGTGACCCCGGGACTAGCGGAGACGAGCAGTACTTC. The encoded protein is CASSDPGTSGDEQYF.

This chain uses TRBV4-3 with TRBJ2-1; 7 positions agree with TRBD2. Looked up from germline, CDR1 is LGHNA and CDR2 is YSLEER. V was pared by 3 bases and J by 10 bases, with 12 bases of the junction left unmatched. The CDR3 sequence is 15 residues long. The CDR3 DNA sequence: TGCGCCAGCAGCCAGTTTTTTGGCGGGAGTTACGAGCAGTTCTTC. Protein sequence: CASSQFFGGSYEQFF.

The rearrangement uses TRBV7-2 and TRBJ2-3, with 7 bases aligning to TRBD2. The CDR3 sequence is 13 residues long. Germline V CDR1 and CDR2: SGHTA, FQGNSA. Germline trimming cut 5 bases from V and 8 bases from J; bases unmatched to any gene: 7. CDR3 in amino acids: CASSLMGEGTQYF. CDR3 bases: TGTGCCAGCAGCCTAATGGGGGAGGGTACGCAGTATTTT.